A single sample is the source of the 6 T cell receptor beta chains below, sequenced in a study of tumor-infiltrating lymphocytes in primary liver carcinoma. Investigators took RNA and DNA out together from about 19-30 mg of unsorted bulk tissue. Starting from approximately 470 ng of total RNA, TCR beta cDNA was produced with a primer in the constant region. A slightly modified ARM-PCR protocol with three nested multiplex PCR rounds produced these TCR beta libraries. PCR rounds one and two used TRBV1-TRBV30 forward primers with a C-beta reverse primer for about 11 cycles each. Each CDR3 protein is one row after TCRdb ran MiXCR on the multiplex PCR reads. The sample consists of 100,000 to 150,000 distinct CDR3 sequences, around 64% of them appearing once. The sequencing input was liver tumor tissue from sampling region 3. Subset given: tumor region T3, left-lateral pole. These receptor sequences come from a woman aged 55-69 years with primary liver carcinoma and hepatitis B virus infection.

This clonotype was recorded only once. A read error may explain this, as a much larger clone is one base away. The chain employs TRBV28 and TRBJ2-1; TRBD2 matches at 14 bases. In germline, CDR1 is MDHEN, CDR2 SYDVKM. V gave up 6 bases and J gave up 7 bases; unmatched junction bases: 8. This CDR3 spans 16 amino acids. DNA of the CDR3: TGTGCCAGCAGACGCACCGGGACTAGCGGGAGAAATGAGCAGTTCTTC. Translation gives CASRRTGTSGRNEQFF.

For this clonotype: Its ends do not fully match the called genes, so a read error is possible. The rearrangement joins TRBV5-4 to TRBJ2-7; no definite D call. This CDR3 is 14 amino acids long. Germline V CDR1 and CDR2: SGHNT, YYREEE (reference sequence). In DNA form, the CDR3 reads TGTGCCAGCGGCTTGGGTCTAACGGGCTACGAGCAGTACTTC. Encoded protein: CASGLGLTGYEQYF.

Remarks on this clonotype: Being one base from a much bigger clone, this may be a read error. The genes are TRBV5-4 and TRBJ2-7, with 7 nucleotides matching TRBD1. CDR3 length: 15 amino acids. Germline-derived CDR1 and CDR2 are SGHNT and YYREEE (reference sequence). CDR3 DNA: TGTGCCAGCAACTTGGCCAAGGGACAGAACTACGAGCAGTACTTC. Translated, it gives CASNLAKGQNYEQYF.

Turning to this clonotype: One base away lies a much larger clone, so this may be a sequencing read error. The chain uses TRBV29-1 and TRBJ2-7, with TRBD2 identical over 7 bases. The CDR3 spans 15 residues. Per the germline V gene, CDR1 is SQVTM and CDR2 is ANQGSEA. CDR3 region: CSVEVKRGSPYEHYF. CDR3 in DNA: TGCAGCGTTGAAGTCAAGCGGGGTTCACCCTACGAGCACTACTTC.

As regards this clonotype: This clone may be a read error of a much larger clone one base away. The chain is built from TRBV28 and TRBJ2-1; TRBD2 matches at 10 bases. The length of the CDR3 is 14 residues. CDR1 and CDR2 (germline): MDHEN, SYDVKM. CDR3 nucleotides: TGTGCCAGCAGTTTCGGACTAGCGGAAGGGCCGATGGGCTTC. Protein: CASSFGLAEGPMGF.

With respect to this clonotype: Mismatch with germline at one junction end may stem from a read error. The rearrangement uses TRBV28 and TRBJ2-3; D may match TRBD1 or TRBD2 (5 bases each). Germline-derived CDR1 and CDR2 are MDHEN and SYDVKM. This CDR3 is 16 amino acids long. CDR3 sequence: CVSSFERDEIRYTQYF. The CDR3 region has the DNA TGTGTCAGCAGTTTTGAGAGGGACGAGATTCGTTATACGCAGTATTTT.